Here is one T cell receptor (beta chain) with its context. Only in-frame clones appear in the TCRdb table, and some are missing; sequencing was by immunoSEQ multiplex PCR. The sample comprises 25,000 to 30,000 clones, over 65% of which are singletons, and 2% to 2.5% rests with the top ten. Every patient had relapsed following autologous stem cell transplantation, and cohorts differed in brentuximab vedotin exposure. Magnetic negative selection was used to purify CD4+ T cells from thawed PBMCs. CDR1 is SGDLS and CDR2 is YYNGEE in the germline V gene. The CDR3 covers 14 residues. The trim removed 0 bases at V and 5 bases at J, leaving 4 bases unmatched. This entry is derived from a study of PD-1 blockade in classical Hodgkin lymphoma.

The sequence derives from a human donor with classical Hodgkin lymphoma. The specimen comprised CD4+ T cells from blood, sampled at baseline. The V gene is TRBV9, the J gene TRBJ1-2; 7 bases align to TRBD1. This CDR3 reads CASSVDSGGYGYTF. CDR3 DNA sequence: TGTGCCAGCAGCGTAGATTCAGGGGGGTATGGCTACACCTTC.